This T cell receptor (beta chain) was identified during a study of CD8+ T cells in alopecia areata (dated by TCRdb to the late 2010s). Regarding the complete study: Treated patients were enrolled in an open-label pilot trial of oral tofacitinib, 5 to 10 mg twice daily, for moderate-to-severe alopecia areata. Scalp clonality was compared among normal scalp (n=4), patchy alopecia areata scalp (n=8), and alopecia totalis/universalis scalp (n=8). High-throughput TCRbeta sequencing was used to examine T cell clonal expansion in alopecia areata in both the C3H/HeJ mouse model and human patients. RNA was extracted with the PAXgene miRNA kit for fixed scalp, the miRNeasy kit for PBMCs, and the RNeasy kit for mouse skin. TCRbeta CDR3 regions were amplified by immunoSEQ multiplex PCR using 35 Vbeta forward and 13 Jbeta reverse primers. Patients on tofacitinib were biopsied at baseline and after 4 and 24 weeks of treatment, and several of the patients also had a later scalp biopsy. Human TCRbeta sequencing covered scalp tissue and sorted CD4+ and CD8+ peripheral blood T cells from patchy and totalis/universalis alopecia areata patients and healthy controls. Patients stayed on tofacitinib for 6 to 18 months and then had 6 months of follow-up off drug so that delayed response and recurrence could be assessed. Summary of the overall study and its limitations: Shared TCR sequences between patients were less evident than in mice, which may be partly attributable to HLA diversity in the patient population. Lesional scalp, especially in alopecia totalis/universalis, showed higher clonality and more expanded CD8+ clones than normal scalp, suggesting antigenic drive. Unlike mouse skin, where gammadelta T cells dominate, normal human skin contains resident alphabeta T cells that get sequenced too, which complicates analysis of the scalp TCR repertoire.

This specimen's time point label, interpreted: baseline before oral tofacitinib. Lesional scalp punch biopsies and peripheral blood were obtained from alopecia areata patients. After PBMCs were isolated by density centrifugation and stained for CD3, CD4 and CD8, a FACSAria was used to sort CD4+ and CD8+ T cells. Preparation of the library involved the immunoSEQ multiplex PCR assay. To provide template for TCR sequencing, every sample had RNA extracted and reverse transcribed into cDNA. First-strand cDNA was synthesized with SuperScript III using a 2:1 mix of oligo-dT and random hexamers. A synthetic immune receptor repertoire was used to assess amplification bias, and residual bias was removed computationally. Under the source paper's analysis protocol: Raw reads were preprocessed to remove errors, and CDR3 was defined according to IMGT conventions as the region from the conserved cysteine to phenylalanine. Clonality was computed by normalizing Shannon entropy by log2 of the number of productive unique TCRs and subtracting the result from 1. Whether each scalp clone was CD4 or CD8 was inferred by checking scalp TCRbeta sequences against the CD4 and CD8 repertoires from sorted blood. This is the immuneACCESS table as TCRdb keeps it, with only in-frame sequences that have V and J called. A part of the clones is gone; compared with another copy, unresolved V genes explain less than half, and the rest is unexplained. V, J and clone size reflect that table, while D and trimming were determined from the DNA. Across this sample there are about 150,000 clones, with 45% to 60% seen only once. The biggest ten clones account for roughly a fifth of the sample.

This clone was found a few times. Its binding antigen is unknown. No much larger clone exists at a distance of one base, and base qualities are not known. According to the germline V gene (reference sequence), CDR1 reads SEHNR and CDR2 reads FQNEAQ. Counted from cysteine to phenylalanine, this CDR3 has 12 amino acids. The entry retains the CDR3 DNA only, 36 bases that are in frame from base 1. V is shortened by 0 bases, J by 10 bases, and the region joining them spans 7 bases. Here the chain combines TRBV7-9 and TRBJ2-1, with TRBD2 perhaps the D gene, on 6 matching bases. The receptor was isolated from a human donor with alopecia areata. This material consisted of CD8+ T cells sorted from blood, taken at week 0. This receptor has the CDR3 CASSLAAGEQFF. The DNA is TGTGCCAGCAGCTTAGCGGCGGGGGAGCAGTTCTTC.